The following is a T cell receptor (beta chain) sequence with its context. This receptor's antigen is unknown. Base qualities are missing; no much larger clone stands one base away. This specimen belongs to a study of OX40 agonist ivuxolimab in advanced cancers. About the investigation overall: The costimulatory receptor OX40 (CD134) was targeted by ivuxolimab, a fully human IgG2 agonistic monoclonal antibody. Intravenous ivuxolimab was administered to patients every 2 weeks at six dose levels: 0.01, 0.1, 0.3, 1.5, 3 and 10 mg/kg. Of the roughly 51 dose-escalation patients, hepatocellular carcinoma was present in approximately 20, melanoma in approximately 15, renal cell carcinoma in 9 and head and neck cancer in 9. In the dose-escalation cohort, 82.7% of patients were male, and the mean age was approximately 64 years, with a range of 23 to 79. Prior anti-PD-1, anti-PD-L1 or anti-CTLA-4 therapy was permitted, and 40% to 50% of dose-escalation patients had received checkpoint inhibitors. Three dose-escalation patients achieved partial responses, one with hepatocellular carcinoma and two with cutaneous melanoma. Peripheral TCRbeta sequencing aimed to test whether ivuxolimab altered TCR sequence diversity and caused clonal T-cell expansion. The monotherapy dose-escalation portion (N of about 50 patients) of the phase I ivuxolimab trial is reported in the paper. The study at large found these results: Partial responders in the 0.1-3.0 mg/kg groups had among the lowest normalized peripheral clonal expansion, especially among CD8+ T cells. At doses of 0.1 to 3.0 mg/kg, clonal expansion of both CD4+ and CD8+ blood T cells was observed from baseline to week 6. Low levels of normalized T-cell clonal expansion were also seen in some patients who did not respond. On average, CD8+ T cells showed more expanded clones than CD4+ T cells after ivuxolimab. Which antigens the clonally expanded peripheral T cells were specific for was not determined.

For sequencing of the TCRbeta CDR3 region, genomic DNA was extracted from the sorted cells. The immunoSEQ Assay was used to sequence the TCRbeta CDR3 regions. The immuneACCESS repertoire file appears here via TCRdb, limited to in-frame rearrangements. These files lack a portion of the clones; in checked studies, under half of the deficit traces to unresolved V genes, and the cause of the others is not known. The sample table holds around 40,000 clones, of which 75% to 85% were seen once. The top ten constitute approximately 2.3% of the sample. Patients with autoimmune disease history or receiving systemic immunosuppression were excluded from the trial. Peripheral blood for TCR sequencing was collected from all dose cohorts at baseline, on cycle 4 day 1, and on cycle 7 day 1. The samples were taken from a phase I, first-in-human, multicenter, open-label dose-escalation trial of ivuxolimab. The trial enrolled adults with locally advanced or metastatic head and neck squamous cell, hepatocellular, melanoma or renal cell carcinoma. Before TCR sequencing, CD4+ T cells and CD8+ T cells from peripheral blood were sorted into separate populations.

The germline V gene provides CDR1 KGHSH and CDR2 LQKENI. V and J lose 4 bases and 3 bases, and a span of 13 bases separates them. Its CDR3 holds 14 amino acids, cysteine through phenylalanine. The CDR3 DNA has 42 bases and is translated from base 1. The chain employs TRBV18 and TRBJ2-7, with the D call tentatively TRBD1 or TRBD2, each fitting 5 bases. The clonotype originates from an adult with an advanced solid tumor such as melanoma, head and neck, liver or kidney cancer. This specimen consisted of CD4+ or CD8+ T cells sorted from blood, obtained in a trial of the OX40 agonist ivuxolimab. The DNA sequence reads TGTGCCAGCTCACTAGACGCTGGGGGCTACGAGCAGTACTTC. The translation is CASSLDAGGYEQYF.